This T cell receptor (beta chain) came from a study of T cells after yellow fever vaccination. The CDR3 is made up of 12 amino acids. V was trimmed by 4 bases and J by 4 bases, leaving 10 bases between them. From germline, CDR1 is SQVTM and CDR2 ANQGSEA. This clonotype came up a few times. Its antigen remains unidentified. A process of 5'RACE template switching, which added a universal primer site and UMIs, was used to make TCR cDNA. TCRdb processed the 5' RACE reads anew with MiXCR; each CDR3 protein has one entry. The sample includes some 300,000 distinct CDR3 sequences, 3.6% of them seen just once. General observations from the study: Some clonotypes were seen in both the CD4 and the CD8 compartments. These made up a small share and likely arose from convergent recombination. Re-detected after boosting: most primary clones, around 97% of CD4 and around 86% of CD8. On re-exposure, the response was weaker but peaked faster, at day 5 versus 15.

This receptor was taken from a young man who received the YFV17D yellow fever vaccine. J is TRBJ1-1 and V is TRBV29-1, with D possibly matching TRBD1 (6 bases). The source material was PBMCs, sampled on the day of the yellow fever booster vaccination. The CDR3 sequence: CSVVGGGTEAFF. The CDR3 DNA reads TGCAGCGTTGTGGGAGGGGGCACTGAAGCTTTCTTT. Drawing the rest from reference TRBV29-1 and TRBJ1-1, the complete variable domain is SAVISQKPSRDICQRGTSLTIQCQVDSQVTMMFWYRQQPGQSLTLIATANQGSEATYESGFVIDKFPISRPNLTFSTLTVSNMSPEDSSIYLCSVVGGGTEAFFGQGTRLTVV.